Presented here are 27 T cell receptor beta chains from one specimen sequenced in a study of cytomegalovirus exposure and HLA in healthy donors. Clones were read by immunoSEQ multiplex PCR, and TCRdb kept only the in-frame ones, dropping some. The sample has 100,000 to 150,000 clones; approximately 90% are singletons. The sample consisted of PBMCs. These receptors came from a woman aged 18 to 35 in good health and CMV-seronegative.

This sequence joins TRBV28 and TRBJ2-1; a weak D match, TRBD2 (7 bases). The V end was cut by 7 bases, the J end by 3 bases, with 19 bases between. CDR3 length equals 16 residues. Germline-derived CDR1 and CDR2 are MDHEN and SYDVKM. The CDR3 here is CASTRGLAVNYNEQFF. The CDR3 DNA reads TGTGCCAGCACCCGGGGGCTAGCGGTTAACTACAATGAGCAGTTCTTC.

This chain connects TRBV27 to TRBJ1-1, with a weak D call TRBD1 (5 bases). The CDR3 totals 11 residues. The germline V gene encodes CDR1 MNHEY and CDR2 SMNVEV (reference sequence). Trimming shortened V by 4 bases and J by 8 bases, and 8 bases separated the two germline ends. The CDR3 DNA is TGTGCCAGCAGTTACAGGAACGAAGCTTTCTTT. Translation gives CASSYRNEAFF.

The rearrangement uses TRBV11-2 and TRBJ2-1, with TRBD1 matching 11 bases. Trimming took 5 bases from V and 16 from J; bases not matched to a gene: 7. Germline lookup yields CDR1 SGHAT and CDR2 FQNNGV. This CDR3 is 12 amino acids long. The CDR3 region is CASSPGTGGCFF. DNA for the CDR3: TGTGCCAGCAGCCCAGGGACAGGGGGATGCTTCTTC.

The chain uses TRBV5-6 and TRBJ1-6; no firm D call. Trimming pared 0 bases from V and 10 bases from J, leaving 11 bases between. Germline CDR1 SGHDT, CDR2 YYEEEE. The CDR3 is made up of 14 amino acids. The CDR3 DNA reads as TGTGCCAGCAGCTTGGGACTCGGCCAATCACCCCTCCACTTT. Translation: CASSLGLGQSPLHF.

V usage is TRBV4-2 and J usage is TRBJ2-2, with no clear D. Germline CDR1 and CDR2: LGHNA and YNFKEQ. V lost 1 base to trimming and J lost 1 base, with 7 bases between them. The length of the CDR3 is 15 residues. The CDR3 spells CASSQVSGNTGELFF. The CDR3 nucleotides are TGTGCCAGCAGCCAAGTGTCGGGGAACACCGGGGAGCTGTTTTTT.

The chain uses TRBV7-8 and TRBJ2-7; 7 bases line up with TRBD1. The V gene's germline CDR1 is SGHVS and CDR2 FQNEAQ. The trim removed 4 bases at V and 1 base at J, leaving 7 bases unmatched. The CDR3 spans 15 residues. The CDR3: CASSSDRLPSYEQYF. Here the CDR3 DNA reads TGTGCCAGCAGCTCGGACAGGTTACCTTCCTACGAGCAGTACTTC.

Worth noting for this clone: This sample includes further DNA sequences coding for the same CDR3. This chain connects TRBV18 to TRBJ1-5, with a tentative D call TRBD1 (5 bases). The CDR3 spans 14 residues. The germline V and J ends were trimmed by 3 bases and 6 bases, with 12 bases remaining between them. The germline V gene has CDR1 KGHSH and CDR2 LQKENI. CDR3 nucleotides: TGTGCCAGCTCACCTGGGGGAGGTGGTCAGCCCCAGCATTTT. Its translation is CASSPGGGGQPQHF.

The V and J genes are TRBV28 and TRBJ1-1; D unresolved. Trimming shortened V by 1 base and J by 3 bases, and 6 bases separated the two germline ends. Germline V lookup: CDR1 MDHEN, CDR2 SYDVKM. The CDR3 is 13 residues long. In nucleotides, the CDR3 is TGTGCCAGCAGTTTATCCGACTACACTGAAGCTTTCTTT. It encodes CASSLSDYTEAFF.

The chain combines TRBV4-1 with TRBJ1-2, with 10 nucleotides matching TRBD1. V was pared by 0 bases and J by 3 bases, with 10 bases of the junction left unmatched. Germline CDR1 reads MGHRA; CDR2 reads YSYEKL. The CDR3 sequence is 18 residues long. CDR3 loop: CASSQDVTGGRGDYGYTF. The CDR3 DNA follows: TGCGCCAGCAGCCAAGATGTGACAGGGGGCCGAGGTGACTATGGCTACACCTTC.

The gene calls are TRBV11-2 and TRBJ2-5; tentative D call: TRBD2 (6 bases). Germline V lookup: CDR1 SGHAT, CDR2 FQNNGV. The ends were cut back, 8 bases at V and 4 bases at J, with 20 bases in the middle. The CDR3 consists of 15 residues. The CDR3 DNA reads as TGTGCCAGCTCATTAGCGGTCCCCGTGTTAGAGACCCAGTACTTC. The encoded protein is CASSLAVPVLETQYF.

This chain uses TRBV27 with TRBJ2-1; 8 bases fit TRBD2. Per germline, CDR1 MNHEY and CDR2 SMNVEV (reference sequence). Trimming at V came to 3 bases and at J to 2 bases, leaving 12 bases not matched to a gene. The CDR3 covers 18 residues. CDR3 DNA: TGTGCCAGCAGTTTCCACCAAGGACTAGCTCCCGCCTACAATGAGCAGTTCTTC. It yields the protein CASSFHQGLAPAYNEQFF.

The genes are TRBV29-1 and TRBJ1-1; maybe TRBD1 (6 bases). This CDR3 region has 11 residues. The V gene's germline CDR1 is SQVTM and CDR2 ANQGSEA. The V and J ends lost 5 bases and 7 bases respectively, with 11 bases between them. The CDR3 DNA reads TGCAGCGTTCCGGACAGACTTGAAGCTTTCTTT. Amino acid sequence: CSVPDRLEAFF.

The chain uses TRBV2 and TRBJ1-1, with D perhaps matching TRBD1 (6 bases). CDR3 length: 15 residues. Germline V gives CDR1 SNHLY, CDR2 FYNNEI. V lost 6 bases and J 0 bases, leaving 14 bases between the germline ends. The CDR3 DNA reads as TGTGCCAGCAGCCCCCCCTGGACAGTGAACACTGAAGCTTTCTTT. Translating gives CASSPPWTVNTEAFF.

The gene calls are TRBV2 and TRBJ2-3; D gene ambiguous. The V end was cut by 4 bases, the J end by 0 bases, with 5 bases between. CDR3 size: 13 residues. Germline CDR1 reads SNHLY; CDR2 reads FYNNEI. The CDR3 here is CASSATSTDTQYF. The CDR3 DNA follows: TGTGCCAGCAGTGCAACTAGCACAGATACGCAGTATTTT. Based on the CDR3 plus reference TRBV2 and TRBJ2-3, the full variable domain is EPEVTQTPSHQVTQMGQEVILRCVPISNHLYFYWYRQILGQKVEFLVSFYNNEISEKSEIFDDQFSVERPDGSNFTLKIRSTKLEDSAMYFCASSATSTDTQYFGPGTRLTVL.

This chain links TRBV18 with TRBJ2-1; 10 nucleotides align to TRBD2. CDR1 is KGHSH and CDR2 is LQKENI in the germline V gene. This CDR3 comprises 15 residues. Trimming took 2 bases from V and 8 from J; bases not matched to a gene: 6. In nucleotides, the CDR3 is TGTGCCAGCTCACCAGAGCGGGGGGGCAGCTATGAGCAGTTCTTC. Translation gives CASSPERGGSYEQFF.

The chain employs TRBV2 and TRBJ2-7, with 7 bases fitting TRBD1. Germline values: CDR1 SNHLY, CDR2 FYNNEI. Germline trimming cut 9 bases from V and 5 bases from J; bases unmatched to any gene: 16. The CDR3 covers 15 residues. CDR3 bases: TGTGCCAGTAGCCCCATAGACAGGGTTAGCAACGAGCAGTACTTC. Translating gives CASSPIDRVSNEQYF. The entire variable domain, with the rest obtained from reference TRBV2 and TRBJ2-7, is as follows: EPEVTQTPSHQVTQMGQEVILRCVPISNHLYFYWYRQILGQKVEFLVSFYNNEISEKSEIFDDQFSVERPDGSNFTLKIRSTKLEDSAMYFCASSPIDRVSNEQYFGPGTRLTVT.

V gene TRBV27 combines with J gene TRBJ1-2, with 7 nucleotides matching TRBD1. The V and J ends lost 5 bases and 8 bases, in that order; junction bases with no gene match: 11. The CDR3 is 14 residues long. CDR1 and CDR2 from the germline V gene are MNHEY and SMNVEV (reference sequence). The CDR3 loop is CASSRQGTLGGYTF. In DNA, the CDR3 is TGTGCCAGCAGTCGACAGGGCACCTTGGGGGGCTACACCTTC.

The CDR3 DNA follows: TGTGCCACCAGCAGAGACATGAGCTCCTACAATGAGCAGTTCTTC. It is translated as CATSRDMSSYNEQFF. The V and J genes are TRBV15 and TRBJ2-1, with D uncertain. CDR3 length equals 15 residues. Germline V gene sequence: CDR1 LNHNV, CDR2 YYDKDF (reference sequence). V was trimmed by 0 bases and J by 0 bases, leaving 6 bases between them.

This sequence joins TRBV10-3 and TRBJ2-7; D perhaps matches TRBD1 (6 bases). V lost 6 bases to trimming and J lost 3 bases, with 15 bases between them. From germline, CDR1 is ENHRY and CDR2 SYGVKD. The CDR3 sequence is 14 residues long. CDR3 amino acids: CAIRSNRDDYEQYF. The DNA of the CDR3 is TGTGCCATCAGGTCAAACAGGGATGACTACGAGCAGTACTTC.

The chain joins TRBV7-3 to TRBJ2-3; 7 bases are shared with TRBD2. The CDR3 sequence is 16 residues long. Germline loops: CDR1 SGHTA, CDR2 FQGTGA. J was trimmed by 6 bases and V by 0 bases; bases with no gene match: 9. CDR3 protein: CASSLTPAGLGDTQYF. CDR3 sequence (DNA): TGTGCCAGCAGCTTAACCCCAGCGGGATTGGGGGATACGCAGTATTTT.

The CDR3 here is CASSMGAGVDSNQPQHF. The CDR3 DNA is TGTGCCAGTAGTATGGGTGCAGGGGTAGACAGCAATCAGCCCCAGCATTTT. The V and J genes are TRBV19 and TRBJ1-5; tentatively, D is TRBD1 (6 bases). There are 17 residues in the CDR3. Trimming left V 3 bases short and J 1 base short, with 16 bases between. CDR1 and CDR2 from the germline V gene are LNHDA and SQIVND (reference sequence).

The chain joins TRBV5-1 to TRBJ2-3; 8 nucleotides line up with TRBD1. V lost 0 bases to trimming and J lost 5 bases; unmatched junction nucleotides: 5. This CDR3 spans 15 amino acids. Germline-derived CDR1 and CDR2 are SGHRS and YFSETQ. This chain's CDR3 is CASSLGQGAKDTQYF. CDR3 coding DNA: TGCGCCAGCAGCTTGGGGCAGGGGGCTAAAGATACGCAGTATTTT.

As DNA, the CDR3 is TGTGCCAGCAGCCAACCCGGGACTAGCGAGCAGTACTTC. Translating gives CASSQPGTSEQYF. This chain joins TRBV4-2 and TRBJ2-7; 8 bases are a match to TRBD2. This CDR3 region has 13 residues. Germline V gene sequence: CDR1 LGHNA, CDR2 YNFKEQ. V was pared by 2 bases and J by 6 bases, with 3 bases of the junction left unmatched.

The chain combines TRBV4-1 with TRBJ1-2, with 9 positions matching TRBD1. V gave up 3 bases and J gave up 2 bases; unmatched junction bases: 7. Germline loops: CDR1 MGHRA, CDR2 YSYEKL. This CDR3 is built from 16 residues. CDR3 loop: CASSQEPGQGNYGYTF. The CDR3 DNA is TGCGCCAGCAGCCAGGAGCCGGGACAGGGAAACTATGGCTACACCTTC.

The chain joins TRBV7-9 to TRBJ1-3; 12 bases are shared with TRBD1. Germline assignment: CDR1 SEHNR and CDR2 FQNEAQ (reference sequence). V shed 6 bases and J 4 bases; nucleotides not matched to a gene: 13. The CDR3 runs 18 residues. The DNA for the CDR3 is TGTGCCAGCAGACACAAGGGACAGGGGGCGCCGGAAGGAAACACCATATATTTT. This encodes CASRHKGQGAPEGNTIYF.

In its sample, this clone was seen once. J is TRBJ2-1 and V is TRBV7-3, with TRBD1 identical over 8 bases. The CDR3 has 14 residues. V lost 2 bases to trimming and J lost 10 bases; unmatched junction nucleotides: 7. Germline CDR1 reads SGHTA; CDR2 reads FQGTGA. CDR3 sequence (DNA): TGTGCCAGCAGCTTAGTGGGACAGGTTGGCGAGCAGTTCTTC. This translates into CASSLVGQVGEQFF.

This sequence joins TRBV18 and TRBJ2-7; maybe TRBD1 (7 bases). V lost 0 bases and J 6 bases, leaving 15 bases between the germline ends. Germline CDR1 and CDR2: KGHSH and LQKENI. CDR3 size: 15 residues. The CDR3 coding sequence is TGTGCCAGCTCACCACCGGCAGGGCAGGGGGGCGAGCAGTACTTC. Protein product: CASSPPAGQGGEQYF.